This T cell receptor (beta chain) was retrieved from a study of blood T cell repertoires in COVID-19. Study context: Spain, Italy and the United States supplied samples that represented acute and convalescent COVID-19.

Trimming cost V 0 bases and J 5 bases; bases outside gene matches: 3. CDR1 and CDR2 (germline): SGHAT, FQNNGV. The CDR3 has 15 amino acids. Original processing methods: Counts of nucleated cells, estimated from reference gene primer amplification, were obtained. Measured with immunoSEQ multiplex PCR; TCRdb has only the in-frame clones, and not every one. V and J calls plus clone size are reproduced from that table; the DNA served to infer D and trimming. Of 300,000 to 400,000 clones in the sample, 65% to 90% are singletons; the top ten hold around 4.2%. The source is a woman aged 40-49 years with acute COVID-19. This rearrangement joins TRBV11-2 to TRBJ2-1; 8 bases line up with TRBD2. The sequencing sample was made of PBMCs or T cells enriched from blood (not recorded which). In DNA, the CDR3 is TGTGCCAGCAGCTTAGACCGGGGGGGCCACAATGAGCAGTTCTTC. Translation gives CASSLDRGGHNEQFF.